Listed below are T cell receptor beta chains from one sample, sequenced in a study of cytomegalovirus exposure and HLA in healthy donors. Repertoires were generated with immunoSEQ multiplex PCR, while TCRdb's copy carries only in-frame clones and drops some. This table has some 180,000 clones, around 90% appearing once. Specimen: PBMCs. The source is a boy younger than 10 in good health and CMV-seronegative. Both conserved end residues are part of each CDR3. Each record gives: clone size, D gene, V gene, CDR3 length, J gene, CDR3 DNA, CDR3 protein. A D gene is named only where the DNA matches it firmly. Clone size is given for some rows only: seen once, a few or many times, or a class if the clone is expanded.

clone size: -
D gene: -
V gene: TRBV4-2
CDR3 length: 16
J gene: TRBJ1-6
CDR3 DNA: TGTGCCAGCAGCCCGGTCCGGGACATAGATAATTCACCCCTCCACTTT
CDR3 protein: CASSPVRDIDNSPLHF

clone size: -
D gene: -
V gene: TRBV30
CDR3 length: 16
J gene: TRBJ1-3
CDR3 DNA: TGTGCCTGGAGTGCCCCCGGGTTCTACTCTGGAAACACCATATATTTT
CDR3 protein: CAWSAPGFYSGNTIYF

clone size: -
D gene: -
V gene: TRBV6-1
CDR3 length: 15
J gene: TRBJ2-7
CDR3 DNA: TGTGCCAGCAGTTTCGGTGGGGGCCGCACCTACGAGCAGTACTTC
CDR3 protein: CASSFGGGRTYEQYF

clone size: -
D gene: -
V gene: TRBV5-1
CDR3 length: 15
J gene: TRBJ2-1
CDR3 DNA: TGCGCCAGCCCCTTTGGCCCAGCGCCAGTGGCTGAGCAGTTCTTC
CDR3 protein: CASPFGPAPVAEQFF

clone size: -
D gene: -
V gene: TRBV7-6
CDR3 length: 13
J gene: TRBJ1-2
CDR3 DNA: TGTGCCAGCAGCTTAGTTTCAGGGAATGGCTACACCTTC
CDR3 protein: CASSLVSGNGYTF

clone size: -
D gene: -
V gene: TRBV9
CDR3 length: 16
J gene: TRBJ1-1
CDR3 DNA: TGTGCCAGCAGCGTAGAGCAAAGGGGTGAGAGGACTGAAGCTTTCTTT
CDR3 protein: CASSVEQRGERTEAFF

clone size: -
D gene: TRBD1
V gene: TRBV10-3
CDR3 length: 16
J gene: TRBJ1-6
CDR3 DNA: TGTGCCATCAGGAAGGACAGGGGAACCTATAATTCACCCCTCCACTTT
CDR3 protein: CAIRKDRGTYNSPLHF

clone size: -
D gene: -
V gene: TRBV7-2
CDR3 length: 15
J gene: TRBJ2-3
CDR3 DNA: TGTGCCAGCAGCTTAGAGACACTTAGCACAGATACGCAGTATTTT
CDR3 protein: CASSLETLSTDTQYF

clone size: -
D gene: TRBD1
V gene: TRBV7-9
CDR3 length: 15
J gene: TRBJ1-2
CDR3 DNA: TGTGCCAGCAGCACCCGGGACAGGGGGAACTATGGCTACACCTTC
CDR3 protein: CASSTRDRGNYGYTF

clone size: -
D gene: -
V gene: TRBV7-8
CDR3 length: 16
J gene: TRBJ1-5
CDR3 DNA: TGTGCCAGCAGCTTAGCGAGGCTCCCGCGGGACCAGCCCCAGCATTTT
CDR3 protein: CASSLARLPRDQPQHF

clone size: -
D gene: -
V gene: TRBV29-1
CDR3 length: 12
J gene: TRBJ1-1
CDR3 DNA: TGCAGCGTTGGCAGGGAGAACACTGAAGCTTTCTTT
CDR3 protein: CSVGRENTEAFF

clone size: -
D gene: TRBD1
V gene: TRBV30
CDR3 length: 13
J gene: TRBJ2-7
CDR3 DNA: TGTGCCTGGGGGACAGCCCTCTCCTACGAGCAGTACTTC
CDR3 protein: CAWGTALSYEQYF

clone size: -
D gene: TRBD2
V gene: TRBV6-1
CDR3 length: 14
J gene: TRBJ2-1
CDR3 DNA: TGTGCCAGCAGTTATCTAGCGGCTTACAATGAGCAGTTCTTC
CDR3 protein: CASSYLAAYNEQFF

clone size: -
D gene: -
V gene: TRBV28
CDR3 length: 12
J gene: TRBJ2-7
CDR3 DNA: TGTGCCAGCAGCTTTTCTTATTACGAGCAGTACTTC
CDR3 protein: CASSFSYYEQYF

clone size: -
D gene: -
V gene: TRBV7-3
CDR3 length: 12
J gene: TRBJ2-2
CDR3 DNA: TGTGCCAGCAGCTCCGGAGCCGGGGAGCTGTTTTTT
CDR3 protein: CASSSGAGELFF

clone size: -
D gene: TRBD1
V gene: TRBV29-1
CDR3 length: 15
J gene: TRBJ2-6
CDR3 DNA: TGCAGCGTACAACAGGGGGTGTCTGGGGCCAACGTCCTGACTTTC
CDR3 protein: CSVQQGVSGANVLTF

clone size: few
D gene: TRBD1
V gene: TRBV28
CDR3 length: 19
J gene: TRBJ1-5
CDR3 DNA: TGTGCCAGCCGGGACAGGTCAAAGGGGGTCACTTATAGCAATCAGCCCCAGCATTTT
CDR3 protein: CASRDRSKGVTYSNQPQHF

clone size: -
D gene: TRBD1
V gene: TRBV28
CDR3 length: 15
J gene: TRBJ2-7
CDR3 DNA: TGTGCCAGTACCGACCCTCGGGACAGTACCTACGAGCAGTACTTC
CDR3 protein: CASTDPRDSTYEQYF

clone size: -
D gene: -
V gene: TRBV5-8
CDR3 length: 16
J gene: TRBJ2-5
CDR3 DNA: TGTGCCAGCAGCTTGGGGGGACGGGGGTCAGAAGAGACCCAGTACTTC
CDR3 protein: CASSLGGRGSEETQYF

clone size: -
D gene: TRBD2
V gene: TRBV5-1
CDR3 length: 15
J gene: TRBJ2-1
CDR3 DNA: TGCGCCAGCGCTCCGCGGGGTAGCGGGGAGGATGAGCAGTTCTTC
CDR3 protein: CASAPRGSGEDEQFF

clone size: -
D gene: -
V gene: TRBV4-2
CDR3 length: 15
J gene: TRBJ2-5
CDR3 DNA: TGTGCCAGCAGCCAAGATTCACTAGCTGGCGAGACCCAGTACTTC
CDR3 protein: CASSQDSLAGETQYF

clone size: -
D gene: -
V gene: TRBV5-1
CDR3 length: 13
J gene: TRBJ2-7
CDR3 DNA: TGCGCCAGCAGCTTGGGGGCCCCGAACGAGCAGTACTTC
CDR3 protein: CASSLGAPNEQYF

clone size: -
D gene: TRBD2
V gene: TRBV29-1
CDR3 length: 15
J gene: TRBJ2-7
CDR3 DNA: TGCAGCGCATCCGGGACTAGCGCGACCTCCTACGAGCAGTACTTC
CDR3 protein: CSASGTSATSYEQYF

clone size: -
D gene: -
V gene: TRBV27
CDR3 length: 13
J gene: TRBJ1-1
CDR3 DNA: TGTGCCAGCAGCCCCGGGGGGGGAACTGAAGCTTTCTTT
CDR3 protein: CASSPGGGTEAFF

clone size: once
D gene: -
V gene: TRBV7-2
CDR3 length: 16
J gene: TRBJ1-3
CDR3 DNA: TGTGCCAGCAGCTCCGTTCGGGGGGCGCGTGGAAACACCATATATTTT
CDR3 protein: CASSSVRGARGNTIYF

clone size: -
D gene: -
V gene: TRBV5-1
CDR3 length: 13
J gene: TRBJ2-7
CDR3 DNA: TGCGCCAGCAGCTTTTACCAGGGGGGCGAGCAGTACTTC
CDR3 protein: CASSFYQGGEQYF

clone size: once
D gene: -
V gene: TRBV5-4
CDR3 length: 14
J gene: TRBJ1-5
CDR3 DNA: TGTGCCAGCAGCCTCGGGGGTAGCAATCAGCCCCAGCATTTT
CDR3 protein: CASSLGGSNQPQHF

clone size: -
D gene: TRBD2
V gene: TRBV19
CDR3 length: 14
J gene: TRBJ2-7
CDR3 DNA: TGTGCCAGTAGTGTACTAGCGGAACCCTCTGAGCAGTACTTC
CDR3 protein: CASSVLAEPSEQYF

clone size: -
D gene: TRBD1
V gene: TRBV5-8
CDR3 length: 16
J gene: TRBJ1-2
CDR3 DNA: TGTGCCAGCAGCAACTTAAACAGGGGAGCTAACTATGGCTACACCTTC
CDR3 protein: CASSNLNRGANYGYTF

clone size: -
D gene: TRBD1
V gene: TRBV28
CDR3 length: 15
J gene: TRBJ2-3
CDR3 DNA: TGTGCCAGCAGTCCCGGGACAGGGGGAACAGATACGCAGTATTTT
CDR3 protein: CASSPGTGGTDTQYF